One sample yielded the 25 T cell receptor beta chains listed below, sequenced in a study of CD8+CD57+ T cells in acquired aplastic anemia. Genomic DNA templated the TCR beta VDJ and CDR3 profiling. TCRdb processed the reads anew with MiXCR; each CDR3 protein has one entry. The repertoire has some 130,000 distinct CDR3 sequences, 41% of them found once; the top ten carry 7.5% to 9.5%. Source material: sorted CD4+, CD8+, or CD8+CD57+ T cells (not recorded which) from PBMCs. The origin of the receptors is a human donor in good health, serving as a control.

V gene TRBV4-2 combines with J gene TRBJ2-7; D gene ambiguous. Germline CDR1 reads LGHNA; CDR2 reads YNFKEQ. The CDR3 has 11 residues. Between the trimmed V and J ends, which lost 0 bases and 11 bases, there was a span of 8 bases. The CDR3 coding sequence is TGTGCCAGCAGCCAAGAGTACCTGGAGTACTTC. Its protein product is CASSQEYLEYF.

The CDR3 DNA reads TGTGCCACCAGCAGGGACAGGGTCTATGGCTACACCTTC. Protein sequence: CATSRDRVYGYTF. This rearrangement joins TRBV15 to TRBJ1-2; 8 bases match TRBD1. With V trimmed by 3 bases and J by 4 bases, 1 base remained unmatched. CDR1 is LNHNV, CDR2 YYDKDF, per germline (reference sequence). There are 13 residues in the CDR3.

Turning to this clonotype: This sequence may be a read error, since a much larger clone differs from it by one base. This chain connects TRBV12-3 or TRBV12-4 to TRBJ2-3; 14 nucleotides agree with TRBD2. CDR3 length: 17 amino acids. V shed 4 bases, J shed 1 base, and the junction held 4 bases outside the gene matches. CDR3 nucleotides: TGTGCCAGCAGTTGTTGGACTAGCGGGGGGCGCACAGATACGCAGTATTTT. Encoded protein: CASSCWTSGGRTDTQYF.

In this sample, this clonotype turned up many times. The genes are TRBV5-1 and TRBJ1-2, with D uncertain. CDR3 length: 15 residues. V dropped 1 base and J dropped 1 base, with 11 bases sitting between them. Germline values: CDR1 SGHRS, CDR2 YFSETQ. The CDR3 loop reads CASSLRQTSNYGYTF. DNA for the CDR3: TGCGCCAGCAGCTTGAGGCAGACTAGTAACTATGGCTACACCTTC.

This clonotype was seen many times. The CDR3 region has the DNA TGTGCCAGCAGCTCCATTAAACGGACTGGGGGGAGCGACTATGGCTACACCTTC. This encodes CASSSIKRTGGSDYGYTF. This rearrangement joins TRBV11-2 to TRBJ1-2; TRBD1 is a possible D gene (5 bases). Germline V gene lookup returns CDR1 SGHAT and CDR2 FQNNGV. CDR3 length: 18 amino acids. Deletions cut 4 bases from V and 3 bases from J, with 24 bases between.

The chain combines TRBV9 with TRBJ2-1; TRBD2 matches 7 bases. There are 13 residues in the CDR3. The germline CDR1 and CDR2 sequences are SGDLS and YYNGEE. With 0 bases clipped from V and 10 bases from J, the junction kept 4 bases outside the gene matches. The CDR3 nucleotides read TGTGCCAGCAGCGTAGCAGCGGGGCGGGAGCAGTTCTTC. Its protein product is CASSVAAGREQFF.

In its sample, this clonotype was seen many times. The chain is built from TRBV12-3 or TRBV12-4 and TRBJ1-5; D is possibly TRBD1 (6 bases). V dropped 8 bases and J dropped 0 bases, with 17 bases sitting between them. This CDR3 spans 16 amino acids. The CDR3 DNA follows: TGTGCCAGCGGATCCTCAACCAGGGGTAGCAATCAGCCCCAGCATTTT. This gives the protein CASGSSTRGSNQPQHF.

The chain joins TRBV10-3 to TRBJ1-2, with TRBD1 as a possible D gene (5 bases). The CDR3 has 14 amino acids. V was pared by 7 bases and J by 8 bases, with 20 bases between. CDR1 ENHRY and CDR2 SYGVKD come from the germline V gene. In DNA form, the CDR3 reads TGTGCCATCACACCGTCAGGGTTGGGGTACGGCTACACCTTC. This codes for CAITPSGLGYGYTF.

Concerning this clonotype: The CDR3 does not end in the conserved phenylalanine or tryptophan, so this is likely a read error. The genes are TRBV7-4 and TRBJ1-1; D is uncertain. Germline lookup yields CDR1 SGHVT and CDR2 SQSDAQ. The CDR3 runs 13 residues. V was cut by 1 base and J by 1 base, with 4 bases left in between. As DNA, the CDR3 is TGTGCCAGCAGCTTAGGGTCGAACACTGAAGCTTTCCTT. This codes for CASSLGSNTEAFL.

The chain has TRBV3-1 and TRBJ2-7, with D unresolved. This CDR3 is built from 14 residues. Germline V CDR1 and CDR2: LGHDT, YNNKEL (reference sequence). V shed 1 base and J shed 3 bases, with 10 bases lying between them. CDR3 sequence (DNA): TGTGCCAGCAGCCAAGTGGCCCAGATCTACGAGCAGTACTTC. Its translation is CASSQVAQIYEQYF.

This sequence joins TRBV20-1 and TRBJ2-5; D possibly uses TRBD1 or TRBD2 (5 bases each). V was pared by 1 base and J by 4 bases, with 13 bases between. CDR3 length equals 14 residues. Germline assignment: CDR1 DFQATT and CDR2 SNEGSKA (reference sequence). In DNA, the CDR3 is TGCAGTGCTAGAGGGGGCAGGGAGTTAGAGACCCAGTACTTC. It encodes CSARGGRELETQYF.

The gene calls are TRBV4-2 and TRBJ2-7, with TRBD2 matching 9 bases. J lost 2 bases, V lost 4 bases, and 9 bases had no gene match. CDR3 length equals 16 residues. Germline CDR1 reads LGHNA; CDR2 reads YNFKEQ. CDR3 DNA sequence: TGTGCCAGCAGCCGAGTTCCGGGACTAGCAGCCTACGAGCAGTACTTC. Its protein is CASSRVPGLAAYEQYF.

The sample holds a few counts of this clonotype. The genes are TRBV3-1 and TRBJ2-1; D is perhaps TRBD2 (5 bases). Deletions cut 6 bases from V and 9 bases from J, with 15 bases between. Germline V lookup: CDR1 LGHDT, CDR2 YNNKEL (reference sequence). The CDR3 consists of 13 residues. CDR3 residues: CASSSLGGSEQFF. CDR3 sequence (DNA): TGTGCCAGCAGTTCGCTAGGAGGCAGTGAGCAGTTCTTC.

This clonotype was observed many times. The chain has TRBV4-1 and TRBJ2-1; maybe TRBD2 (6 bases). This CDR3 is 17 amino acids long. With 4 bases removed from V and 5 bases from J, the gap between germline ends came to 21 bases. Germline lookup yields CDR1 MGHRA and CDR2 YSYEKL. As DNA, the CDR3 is TGCGCCAGCAGCCGCTACACTACTAGCCAGAGGGACAATGAGCAGTTCTTC. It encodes CASSRYTTSQRDNEQFF.

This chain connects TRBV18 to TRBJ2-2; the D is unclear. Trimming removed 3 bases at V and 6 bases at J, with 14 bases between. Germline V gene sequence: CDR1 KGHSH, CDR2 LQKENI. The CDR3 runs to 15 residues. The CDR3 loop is CASSPAFIESGELFF. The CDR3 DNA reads TGTGCCAGCTCACCGGCTTTTATTGAGTCCGGGGAGCTGTTTTTT.

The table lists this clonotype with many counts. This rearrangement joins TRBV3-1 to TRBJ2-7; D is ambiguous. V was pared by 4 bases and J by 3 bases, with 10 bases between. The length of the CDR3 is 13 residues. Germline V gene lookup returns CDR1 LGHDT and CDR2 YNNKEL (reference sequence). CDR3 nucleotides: TGTGCCAGCAGCCTTGCACCCTTCTACGAGCAGTACTTC. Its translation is CASSLAPFYEQYF.

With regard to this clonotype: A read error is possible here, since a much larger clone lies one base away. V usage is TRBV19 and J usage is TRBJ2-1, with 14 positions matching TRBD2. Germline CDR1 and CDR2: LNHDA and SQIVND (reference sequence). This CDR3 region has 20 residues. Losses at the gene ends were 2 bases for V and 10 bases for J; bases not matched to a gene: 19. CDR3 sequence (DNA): TGTGCCAGTAGTATATGGGGACTAGCGGGAGTAAGGGGGGTCCTTGGGGAGCAGTTCTTC. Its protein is CASSIWGLAGVRGVLGEQFF.

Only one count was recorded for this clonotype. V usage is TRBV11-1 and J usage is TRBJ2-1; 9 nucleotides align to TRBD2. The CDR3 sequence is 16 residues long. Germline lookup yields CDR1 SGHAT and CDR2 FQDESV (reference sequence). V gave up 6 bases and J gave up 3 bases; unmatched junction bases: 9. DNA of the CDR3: TGTGCCAGCAGATCAACCGGGACTAGCTTCTACAATGAGCAGTTCTTC. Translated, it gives CASRSTGTSFYNEQFF.

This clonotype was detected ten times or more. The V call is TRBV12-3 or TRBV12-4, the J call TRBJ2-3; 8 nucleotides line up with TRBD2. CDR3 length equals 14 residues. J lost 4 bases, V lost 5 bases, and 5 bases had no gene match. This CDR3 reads CASSEGLVADTQYF. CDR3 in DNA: TGTGCCAGCAGTGAGGGACTAGTTGCAGATACGCAGTATTTT.

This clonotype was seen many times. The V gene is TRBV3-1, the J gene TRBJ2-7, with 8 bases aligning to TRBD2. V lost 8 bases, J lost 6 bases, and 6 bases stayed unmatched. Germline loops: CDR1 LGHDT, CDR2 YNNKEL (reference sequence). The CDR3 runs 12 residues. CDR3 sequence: CASGTGGPEQYF. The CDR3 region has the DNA TGTGCCAGCGGGACGGGGGGGCCCGAGCAGTACTTC.

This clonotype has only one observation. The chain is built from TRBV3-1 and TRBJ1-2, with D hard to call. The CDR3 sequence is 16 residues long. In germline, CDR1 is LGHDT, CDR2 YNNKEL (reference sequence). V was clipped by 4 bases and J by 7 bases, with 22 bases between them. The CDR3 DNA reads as TGTGCCAGCAGCCTCAACCTTCGACTGGTGAGCTGTGGCTACACCTTC. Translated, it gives CASSLNLRLVSCGYTF.

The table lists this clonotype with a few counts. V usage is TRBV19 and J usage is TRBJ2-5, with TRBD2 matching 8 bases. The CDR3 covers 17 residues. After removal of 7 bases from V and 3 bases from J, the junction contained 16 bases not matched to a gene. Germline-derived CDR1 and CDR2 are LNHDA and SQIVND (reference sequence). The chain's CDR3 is CASNPGGRSFSEETQYF. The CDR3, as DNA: TGTGCCAGTAACCCGGGAGGGCGCTCCTTTTCCGAAGAGACCCAGTACTTC.

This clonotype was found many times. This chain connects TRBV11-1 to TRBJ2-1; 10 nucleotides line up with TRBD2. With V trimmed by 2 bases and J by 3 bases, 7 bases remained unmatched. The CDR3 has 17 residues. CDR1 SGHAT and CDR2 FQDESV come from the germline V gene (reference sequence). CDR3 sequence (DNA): TGTGCCAGCAGCTTACCTCTTAGCGGGGGGATCTACAATGAGCAGTTCTTC. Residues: CASSLPLSGGIYNEQFF.

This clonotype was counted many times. CDR3 DNA: TGCAGCGCCTCCAAAGACAGGGTCTATGGCTACACCTTC. Protein sequence: CSASKDRVYGYTF. This chain uses TRBV29-1 with TRBJ1-2; 7 bases are a match to TRBD1. CDR1 and CDR2 from the germline V gene are SQVTM and ANQGSEA. The trim removed 7 bases at V and 4 bases at J, leaving 9 bases unmatched. The CDR3 is 13 residues long.

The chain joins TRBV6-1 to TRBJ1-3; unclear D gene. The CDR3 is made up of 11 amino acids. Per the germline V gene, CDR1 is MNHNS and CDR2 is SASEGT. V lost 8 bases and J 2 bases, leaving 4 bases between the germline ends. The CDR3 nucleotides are TGTGCCAGCGGGACTGGAAACACCATATATTTT. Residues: CASGTGNTIYF.